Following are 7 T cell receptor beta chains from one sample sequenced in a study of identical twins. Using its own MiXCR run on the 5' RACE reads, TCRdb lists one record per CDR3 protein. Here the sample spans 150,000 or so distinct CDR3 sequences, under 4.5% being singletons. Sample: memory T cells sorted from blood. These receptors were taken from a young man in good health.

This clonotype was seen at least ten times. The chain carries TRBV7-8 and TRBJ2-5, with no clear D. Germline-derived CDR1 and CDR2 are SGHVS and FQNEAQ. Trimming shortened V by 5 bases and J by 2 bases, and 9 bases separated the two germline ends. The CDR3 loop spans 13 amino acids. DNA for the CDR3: TGTGCCAGCAGCCCTCTAGGGCAAGAGACCCAGTACTTC. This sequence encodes CASSPLGQETQYF.

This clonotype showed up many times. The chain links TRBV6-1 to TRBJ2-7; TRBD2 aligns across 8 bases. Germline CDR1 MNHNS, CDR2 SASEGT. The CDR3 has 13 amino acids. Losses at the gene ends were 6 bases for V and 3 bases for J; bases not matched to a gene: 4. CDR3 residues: CASRAGDLYEQYF. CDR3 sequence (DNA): TGTGCCAGCAGAGCGGGAGACCTCTACGAGCAGTACTTC.

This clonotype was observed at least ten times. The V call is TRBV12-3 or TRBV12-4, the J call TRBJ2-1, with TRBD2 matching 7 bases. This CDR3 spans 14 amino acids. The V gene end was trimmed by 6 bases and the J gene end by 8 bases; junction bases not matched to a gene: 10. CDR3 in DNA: TGTGCCAGCAGCTATCGACGGGAGGTCCATGAGCAGTTCTTC. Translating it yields CASSYRREVHEQFF.

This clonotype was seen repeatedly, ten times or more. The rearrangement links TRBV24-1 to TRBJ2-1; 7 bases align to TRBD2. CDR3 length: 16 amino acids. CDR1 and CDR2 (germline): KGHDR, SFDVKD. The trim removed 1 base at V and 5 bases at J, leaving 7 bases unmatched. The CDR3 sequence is CATSDFAGASHNEQFF. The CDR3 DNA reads TGTGCCACCAGTGATTTCGCGGGAGCTTCCCACAATGAGCAGTTCTTC.

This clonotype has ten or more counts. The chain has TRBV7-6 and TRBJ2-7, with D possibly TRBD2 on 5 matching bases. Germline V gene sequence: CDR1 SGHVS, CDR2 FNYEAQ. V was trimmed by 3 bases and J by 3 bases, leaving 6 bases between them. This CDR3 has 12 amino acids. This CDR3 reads CASSFGDYEQYF. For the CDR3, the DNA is TGTGCCAGCAGCTTCGGGGACTACGAGCAGTACTTC.

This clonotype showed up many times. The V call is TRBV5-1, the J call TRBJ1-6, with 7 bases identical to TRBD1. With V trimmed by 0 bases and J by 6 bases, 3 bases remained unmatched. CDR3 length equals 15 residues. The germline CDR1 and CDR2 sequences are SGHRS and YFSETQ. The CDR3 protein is CASSLGQGGNSPLHF. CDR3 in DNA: TGCGCCAGCAGCTTGGGACAGGGTGGTAATTCACCCCTCCACTTT.

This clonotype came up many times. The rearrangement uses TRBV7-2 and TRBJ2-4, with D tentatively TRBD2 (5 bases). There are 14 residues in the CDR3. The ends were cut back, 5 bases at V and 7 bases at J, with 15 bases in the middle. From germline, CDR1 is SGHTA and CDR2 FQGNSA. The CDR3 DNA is TGTGCCAGCAGCCCGAGGCTAGCAGATAACATTCAGTACTTC. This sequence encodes CASSPRLADNIQYF.